One sample yielded the 10 T cell receptor beta chains listed below, sequenced in a study of blood T cell repertoires in COVID-19. The table came from immunoSEQ multiplex PCR; TCRdb's copy has only in-frame clones and leaves some out. The sample records 150,000 to 200,000 clones, about 89% being singletons. Material: PBMCs or T cells enriched from blood (not recorded which). These receptor sequences come from a woman aged 18-29 years who had recovered from COVID-19.

V usage is TRBV9 and J usage is TRBJ1-2, with 8 nucleotides matching TRBD1. The germline V gene encodes CDR1 SGDLS and CDR2 YYNGEE. The CDR3 is made up of 14 amino acids. After removal of 3 bases from V and 8 bases from J, the junction contained 9 bases not matched to a gene. The CDR3 DNA reads TGTGCCAGCAGCGCCATGTCAGGGGGCTCCGGCTACACCTTC. This encodes CASSAMSGGSGYTF.

The table lists this clone with a count of one. The chain carries TRBV11-2 and TRBJ2-7; D possibly corresponds to TRBD1 (5 bases). Germline V gene sequence: CDR1 SGHAT, CDR2 FQNNGV. Trimming cost V 1 base and J 5 bases, with 15 bases left between them. This CDR3 is 15 amino acids long. This CDR3 is CASSLVAGPGNEQYF. The DNA for the CDR3 is TGTGCCAGCAGCTTAGTAGCAGGGCCTGGAAACGAGCAGTACTTC.

The rearrangement joins TRBV7-9 to TRBJ1-2, with TRBD1 identical over 7 bases. CDR3 length: 12 residues. Germline values: CDR1 SEHNR, CDR2 FQNEAQ (reference sequence). The V and J ends lost 5 bases and 6 bases, in that order; junction bases with no gene match: 3. In nucleotides, the CDR3 is TGTGCCAGCAGCCCCGGGACAGATGGCTACACCTTC. Translating it yields CASSPGTDGYTF.

The chain has TRBV10-3 and TRBJ1-1, with D perhaps TRBD1 (5 bases). Trimming took 7 bases from V and 4 from J, leaving 10 bases between them. Germline assignment: CDR1 ENHRY and CDR2 SYGVKD. This CDR3 has 12 amino acids. The CDR3 is CAITQGGTEAFF. The CDR3 nucleotides are TGTGCCATCACGCAGGGAGGCACTGAAGCTTTCTTT.

The J gene is TRBJ1-2, the V gene TRBV7-9, with 7 nucleotides matching TRBD1. The V gene end was trimmed by 7 bases and the J gene end by 2 bases; junction bases not matched to a gene: 10. This CDR3 is 15 amino acids long. Germline-derived CDR1 and CDR2 are SEHNR and FQNEAQ (reference sequence). The CDR3 region is CASIKTPGGNYGYTF. For the CDR3, the DNA is TGTGCCAGCATCAAAACTCCAGGGGGAAACTATGGCTACACCTTC.

CDR3 sequence reads: CASLRVFNSPLHF. CDR3 in DNA: TGTGCCAGCCTGAGGGTATTCAATTCACCCCTCCACTTT. This chain connects TRBV7-2 to TRBJ1-6; D gene uncertain. CDR3 size: 13 residues. Germline V CDR1 and CDR2: SGHTA, FQGNSA. The V gene lost 8 bases and the J gene lost 7 bases, with 12 bases spanning the gap.

The chain uses TRBV2 and TRBJ2-3; 8 positions agree with TRBD1. CDR3 length: 13 residues. CDR1 and CDR2 from the germline V gene are SNHLY and FYNNEI. Losses at the gene ends were 10 bases for V and 1 base for J; bases not matched to a gene: 4. Here the CDR3 DNA reads TGTGCCATACAGGACAGGGGCACAGATACGCAGTATTTT. Protein product: CAIQDRGTDTQYF.

This chain links TRBV28 with TRBJ1-6; the D is unclear. CDR1 is MDHEN, CDR2 SYDVKM, per germline. The CDR3 length is 14 residues. Trimming shortened V by 2 bases and J by 10 bases, and 12 bases separated the two germline ends. CDR3 residues: CASSLDHRRSPLHF. DNA for the CDR3: TGTGCCAGCAGTTTAGATCATCGGAGGTCACCCCTCCACTTT.

In DNA form, the CDR3 reads TGTGCCTGCTCAAGCGGGGGGGTTGGTGATACGCAGTATTTT. Amino acids: CACSSGGVGDTQYF. The V call is TRBV28, the J call TRBJ2-3; 10 positions match TRBD2. This CDR3 has 14 amino acids. V was pared by 11 bases and J by 6 bases, with 11 bases of the junction left unmatched. CDR1 and CDR2 from the germline V gene are MDHEN and SYDVKM.

The V gene is TRBV4-1, the J gene TRBJ1-2; 11 bases are shared with TRBD1. Germline trimming cut 2 bases from V and 8 bases from J; bases unmatched to any gene: 10. Germline V gene data show CDR1 as MGHRA and CDR2 as YSYEKL. The CDR3 spans 16 residues. CDR3 loop: CASSQPGQGVIRGYTF. The CDR3 DNA follows: TGCGCCAGCAGCCAACCGGGACAGGGGGTGATCCGGGGCTACACCTTC.